Here is one T cell receptor (beta chain) with its context. Trimming removed 4 bases at V and 3 bases at J, with 13 bases between. The CDR3 is 13 residues long. Germline lookup yields CDR1 GTSNPN and CDR2 SVGIG (reference sequence). In the original workflow: For nucleated cells, counts were estimated from reference gene primer amplification. Generated by immunoSEQ multiplex PCR, the TCRdb table keeps only in-frame clones and is missing some. V and J calls plus clone size are reproduced from that table; the DNA served to infer D and trimming. Altogether approximately 300,000 clones are present, approximately 90% being singletons, with the ten largest covering 6.3%. The data originate from a study of blood T cell repertoires in COVID-19. The wider study: The United States, Italy and Spain were the sources of the acute and convalescent COVID-19 samples.

V gene TRBV30 combines with J gene TRBJ2-7; D perhaps matches TRBD2 (6 bases). The receptor was isolated from a woman in her fifties or sixties with COVID-19, enrolled during active disease. The sequencing sample was made of peripheral blood. CDR3 bases: TGTGCCTGGACGGGGGTTAGCAGCTACGAGCAGTACTTC. Protein sequence: CAWTGVSSYEQYF.